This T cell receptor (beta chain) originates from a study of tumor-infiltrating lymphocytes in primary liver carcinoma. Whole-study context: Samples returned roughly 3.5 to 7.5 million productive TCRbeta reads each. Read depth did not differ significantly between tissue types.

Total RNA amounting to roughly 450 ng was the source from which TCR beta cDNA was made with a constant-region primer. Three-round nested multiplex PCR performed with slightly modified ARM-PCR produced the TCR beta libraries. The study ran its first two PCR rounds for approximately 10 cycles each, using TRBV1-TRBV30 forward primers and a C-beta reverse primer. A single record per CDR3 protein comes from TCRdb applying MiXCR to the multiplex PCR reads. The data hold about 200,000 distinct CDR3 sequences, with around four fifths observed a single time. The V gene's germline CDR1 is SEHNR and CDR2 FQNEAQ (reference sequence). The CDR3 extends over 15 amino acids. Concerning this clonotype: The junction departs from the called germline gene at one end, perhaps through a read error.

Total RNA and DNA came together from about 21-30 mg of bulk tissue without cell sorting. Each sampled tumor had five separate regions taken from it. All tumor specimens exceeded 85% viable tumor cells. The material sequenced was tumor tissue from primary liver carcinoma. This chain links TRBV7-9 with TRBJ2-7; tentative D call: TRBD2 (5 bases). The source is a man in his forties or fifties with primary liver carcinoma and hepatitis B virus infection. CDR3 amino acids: CASNLVGGSSYEQYF. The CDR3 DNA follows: TGTGCCAGCAACTTAGTAGGTGGGAGCTCCTACGAGCAGTACTTC.